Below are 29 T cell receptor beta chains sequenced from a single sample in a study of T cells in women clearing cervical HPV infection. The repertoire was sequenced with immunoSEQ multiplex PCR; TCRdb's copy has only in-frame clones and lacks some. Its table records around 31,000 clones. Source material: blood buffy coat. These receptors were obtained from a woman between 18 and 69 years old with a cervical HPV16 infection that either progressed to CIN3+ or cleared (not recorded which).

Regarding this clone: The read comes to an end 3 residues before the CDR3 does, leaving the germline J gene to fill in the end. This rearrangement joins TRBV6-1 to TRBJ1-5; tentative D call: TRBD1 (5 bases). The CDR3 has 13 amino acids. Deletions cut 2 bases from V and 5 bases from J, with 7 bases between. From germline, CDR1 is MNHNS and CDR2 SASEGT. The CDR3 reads CASSEKGDQPQHF. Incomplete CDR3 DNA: TGTGCCAGCAGTGAAAAAGGGGATCAGCCC.

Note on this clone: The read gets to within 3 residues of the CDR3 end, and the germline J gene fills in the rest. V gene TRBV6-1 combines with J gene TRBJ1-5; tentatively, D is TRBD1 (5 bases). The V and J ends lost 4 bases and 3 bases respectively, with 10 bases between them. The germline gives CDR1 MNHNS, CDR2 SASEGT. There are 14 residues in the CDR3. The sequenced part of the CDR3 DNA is TGTGCCAGCAGTGCTCGACAGATCAATCAGCCC. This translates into CASSARQINQP. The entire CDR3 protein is CASSARQINQPQHF.

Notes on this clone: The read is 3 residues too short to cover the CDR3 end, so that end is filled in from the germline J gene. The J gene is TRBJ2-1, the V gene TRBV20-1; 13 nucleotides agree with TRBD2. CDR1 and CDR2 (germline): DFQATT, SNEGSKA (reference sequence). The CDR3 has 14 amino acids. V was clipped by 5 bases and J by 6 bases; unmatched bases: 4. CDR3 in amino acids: CSAGTSGNSNEQFF. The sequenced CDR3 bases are TGCAGTGCTGGGACTAGCGGGAACTCCAATGAG.

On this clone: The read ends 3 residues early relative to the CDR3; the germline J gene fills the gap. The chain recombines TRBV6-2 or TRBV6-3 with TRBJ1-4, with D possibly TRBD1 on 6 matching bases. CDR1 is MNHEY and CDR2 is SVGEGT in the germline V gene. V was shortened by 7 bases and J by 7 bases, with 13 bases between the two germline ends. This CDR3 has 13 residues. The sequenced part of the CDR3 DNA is TGTGCCAGCAAGACACAGGGTGCTGAAAAA. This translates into CASKTQGAEK. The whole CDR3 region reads CASKTQGAEKLFF.

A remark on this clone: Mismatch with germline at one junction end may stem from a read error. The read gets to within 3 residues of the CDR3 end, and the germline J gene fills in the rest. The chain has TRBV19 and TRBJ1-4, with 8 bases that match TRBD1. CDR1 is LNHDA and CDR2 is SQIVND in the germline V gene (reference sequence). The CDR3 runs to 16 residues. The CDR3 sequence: CTSSIVRTGGNEKLFF. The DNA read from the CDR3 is TGTACCAGTAGTATAGTCCGTACAGGGGGGAATGAAAAA.

CDR3 DNA, as far as it was read: TGTGCCAGCAGCTTAGGAGGACAAGCCTACGAG. Its protein is CASSLGGQAYE. The whole CDR3 region reads CASSLGGQAYEQYF. The rearrangement uses TRBV7-9 and TRBJ2-7; D is perhaps TRBD1 (5 bases). The read ends 3 residues before the CDR3 terminus; that terminus is restored from the germline J gene. Per the germline V gene, CDR1 is SEHNR and CDR2 is FQNEAQ (reference sequence). The length of the CDR3 is 14 residues. Trimming left V 1 base short and J 2 bases short, with 9 bases between.

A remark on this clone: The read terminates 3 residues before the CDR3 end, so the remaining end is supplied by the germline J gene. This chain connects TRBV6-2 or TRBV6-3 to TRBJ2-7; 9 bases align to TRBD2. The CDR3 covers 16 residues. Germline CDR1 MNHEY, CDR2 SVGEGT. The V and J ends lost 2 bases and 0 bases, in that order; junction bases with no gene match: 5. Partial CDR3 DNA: TGTGCCAGCAGTTACCCCCTAGCGGGGTACTCCTACGAG. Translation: CASSYPLAGYSYE. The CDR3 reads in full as CASSYPLAGYSYEQYF.

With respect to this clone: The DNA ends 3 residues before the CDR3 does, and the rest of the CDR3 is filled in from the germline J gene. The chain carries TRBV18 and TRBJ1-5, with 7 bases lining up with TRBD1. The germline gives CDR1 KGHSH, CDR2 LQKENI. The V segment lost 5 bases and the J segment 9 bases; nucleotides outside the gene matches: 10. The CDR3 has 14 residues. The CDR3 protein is CASSSGQARRPQHF. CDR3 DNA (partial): TGTGCCAGCTCATCCGGACAGGCCAGGCGGCCC.

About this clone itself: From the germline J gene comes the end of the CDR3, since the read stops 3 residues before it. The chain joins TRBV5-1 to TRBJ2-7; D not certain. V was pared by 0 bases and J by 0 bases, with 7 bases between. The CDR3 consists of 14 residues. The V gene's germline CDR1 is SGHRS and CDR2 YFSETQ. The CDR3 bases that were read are TGCGCCAGCAGCTTGGAGCCGAGCTCCTACGAG. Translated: CASSLEPSSYE. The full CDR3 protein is CASSLEPSSYEQYF.

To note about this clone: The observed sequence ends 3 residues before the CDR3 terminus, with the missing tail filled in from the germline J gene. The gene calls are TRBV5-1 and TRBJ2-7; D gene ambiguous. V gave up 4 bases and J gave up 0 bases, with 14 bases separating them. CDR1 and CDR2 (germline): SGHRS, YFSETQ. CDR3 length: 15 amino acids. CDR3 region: CASSPRHLSSYEQYF. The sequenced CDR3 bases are TGCGCCAGCAGCCCAAGACACCTGAGCTCCTACGAG.

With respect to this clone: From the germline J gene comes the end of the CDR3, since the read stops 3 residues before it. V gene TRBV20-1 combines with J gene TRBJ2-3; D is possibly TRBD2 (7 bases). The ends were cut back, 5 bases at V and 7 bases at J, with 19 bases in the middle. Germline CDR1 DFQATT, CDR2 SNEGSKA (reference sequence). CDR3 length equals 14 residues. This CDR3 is CSAGLAAGDNTQYF. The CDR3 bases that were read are TGCAGTGCTGGACTGGCGGCGGGGGACAATACG.

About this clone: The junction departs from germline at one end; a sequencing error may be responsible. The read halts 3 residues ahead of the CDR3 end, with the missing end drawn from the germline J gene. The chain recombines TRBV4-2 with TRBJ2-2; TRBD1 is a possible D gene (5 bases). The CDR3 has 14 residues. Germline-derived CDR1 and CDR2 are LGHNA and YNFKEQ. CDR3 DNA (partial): TGCGCCAGCAGCCGAAGGGGCGGAACCGGGGAG. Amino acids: CASSRRGGTGE. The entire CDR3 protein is CASSRRGGTGELFF.

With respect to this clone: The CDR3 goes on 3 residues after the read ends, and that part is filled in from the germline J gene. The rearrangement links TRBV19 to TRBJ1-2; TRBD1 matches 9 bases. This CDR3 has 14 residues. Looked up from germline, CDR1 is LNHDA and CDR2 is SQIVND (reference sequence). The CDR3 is CATHRGRSINDYTF. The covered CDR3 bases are TGTGCCACCCACAGGGGGCGATCAATCAATGAC.

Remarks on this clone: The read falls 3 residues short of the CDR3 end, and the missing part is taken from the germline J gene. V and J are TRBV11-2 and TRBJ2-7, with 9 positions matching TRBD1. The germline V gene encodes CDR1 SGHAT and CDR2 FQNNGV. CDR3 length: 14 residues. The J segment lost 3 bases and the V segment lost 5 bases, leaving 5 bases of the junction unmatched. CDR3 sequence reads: CASSRSTGGYEQYF. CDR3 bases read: TGTGCCAGCAGCCGTTCGACAGGGGGCTACGAG.

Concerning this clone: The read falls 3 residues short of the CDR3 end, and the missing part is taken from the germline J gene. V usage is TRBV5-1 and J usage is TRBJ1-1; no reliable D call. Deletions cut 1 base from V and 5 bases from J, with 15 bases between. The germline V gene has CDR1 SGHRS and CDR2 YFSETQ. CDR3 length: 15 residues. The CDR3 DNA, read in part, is TGCGCCAGCAGCTTGTCAGTAGGGTTAGAAACTGAA. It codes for CASSLSVGLETE. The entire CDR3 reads CASSLSVGLETEAFF.

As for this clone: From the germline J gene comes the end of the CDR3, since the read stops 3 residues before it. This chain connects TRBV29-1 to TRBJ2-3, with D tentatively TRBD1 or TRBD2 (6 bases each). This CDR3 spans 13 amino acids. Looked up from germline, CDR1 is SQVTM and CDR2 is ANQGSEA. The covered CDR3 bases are TGCAGCGCTGGTCCAGGAGGGGGTCAGCCG. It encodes CSAGPGGGQP. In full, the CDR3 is CSAGPGGGQPQYF.

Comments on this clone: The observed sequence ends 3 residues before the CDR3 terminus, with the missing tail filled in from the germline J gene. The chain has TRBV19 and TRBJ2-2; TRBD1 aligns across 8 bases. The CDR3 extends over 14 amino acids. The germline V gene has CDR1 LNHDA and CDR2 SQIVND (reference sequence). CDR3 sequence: CASSIGTGYSPLFF. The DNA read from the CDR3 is TGTGCCAGTAGTATAGGGACAGGGTATTCACCG.

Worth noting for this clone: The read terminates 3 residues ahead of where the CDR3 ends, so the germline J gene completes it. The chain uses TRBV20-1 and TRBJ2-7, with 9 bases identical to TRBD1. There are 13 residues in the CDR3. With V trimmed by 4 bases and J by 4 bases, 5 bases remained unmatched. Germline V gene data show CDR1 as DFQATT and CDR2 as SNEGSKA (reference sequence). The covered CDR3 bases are TGCAGTGCTAAGAGGGACAGGGCTTACGAG. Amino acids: CSAKRDRAYE. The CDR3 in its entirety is CSAKRDRAYEQYF.

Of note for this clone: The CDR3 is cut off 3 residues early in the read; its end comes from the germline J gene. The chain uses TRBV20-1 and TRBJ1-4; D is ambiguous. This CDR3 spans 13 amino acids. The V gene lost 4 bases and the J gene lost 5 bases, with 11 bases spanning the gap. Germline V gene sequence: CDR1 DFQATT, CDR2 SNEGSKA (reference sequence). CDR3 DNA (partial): TGCAGTGCTATCCACATAAACAATGAAAAA. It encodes CSAIHINNEK. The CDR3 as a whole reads CSAIHINNEKLFF.

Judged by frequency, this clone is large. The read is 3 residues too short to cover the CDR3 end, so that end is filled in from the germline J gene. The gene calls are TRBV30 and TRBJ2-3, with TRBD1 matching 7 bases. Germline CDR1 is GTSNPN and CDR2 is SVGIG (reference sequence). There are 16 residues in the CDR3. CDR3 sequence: CAWREAGTVSNQPQYF. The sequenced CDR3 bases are TGTGCCTGGAGAGAGGCCGGGACAGTAAGCAATCAGCCG.

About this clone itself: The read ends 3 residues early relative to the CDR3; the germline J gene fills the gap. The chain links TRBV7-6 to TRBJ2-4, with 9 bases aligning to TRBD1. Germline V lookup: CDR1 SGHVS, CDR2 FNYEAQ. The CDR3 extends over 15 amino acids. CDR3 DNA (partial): TGTGCCAGCAGCTCTACAGGGGGCTCGCTTGTGGGT. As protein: CASSSTGGSLVG. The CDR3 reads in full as CASSSTGGSLVGQYF.

CDR3: CASRPAGTSGEYEQYF. The DNA read from the CDR3 is TGTGCCAGCAGACCAGCGGGGACTAGCGGGGAGTACGAG. The chain has TRBV6-2 or TRBV6-3 and TRBJ2-7, with TRBD2 identical over 13 bases. The sequence runs out 3 residues before the end of the CDR3; the remainder is reconstructed from the germline J gene. Germline V gene data show CDR1 as MNHEY and CDR2 as SVGEGT. This CDR3 has 16 amino acids. The V gene end was trimmed by 6 bases and the J gene end by 4 bases; junction bases not matched to a gene: 9.

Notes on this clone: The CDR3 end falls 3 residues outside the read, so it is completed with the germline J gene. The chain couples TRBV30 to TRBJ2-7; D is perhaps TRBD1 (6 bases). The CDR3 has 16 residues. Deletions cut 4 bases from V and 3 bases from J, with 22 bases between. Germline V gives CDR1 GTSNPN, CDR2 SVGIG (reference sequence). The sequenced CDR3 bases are TGTGCCTGGAACCTATGGGGCCAGGGGATGAGCTACGAG. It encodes CAWNLWGQGMSYE. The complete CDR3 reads CAWNLWGQGMSYEQYF.

Incomplete CDR3 DNA: TGTGCCAGCATGGCACAGTACAATGAC. Translation: CASMAQYND. The whole CDR3 sequence is CASMAQYNDYTF. This chain links TRBV6-2 or TRBV6-3 with TRBJ1-2; D remains ambiguous. The read finishes 3 residues shy of the CDR3 end, and the germline J gene is used to complete it. The CDR3 runs to 12 residues. Germline CDR1 is MNHEY and CDR2 is SVGEGT.

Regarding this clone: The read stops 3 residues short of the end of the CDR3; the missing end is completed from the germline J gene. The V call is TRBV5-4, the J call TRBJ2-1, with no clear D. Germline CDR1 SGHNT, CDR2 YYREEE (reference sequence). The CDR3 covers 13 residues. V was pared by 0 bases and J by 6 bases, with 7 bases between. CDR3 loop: CASSLASSNEQFF. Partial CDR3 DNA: TGTGCCAGCAGCTTGGCGTCTAGCAATGAG.

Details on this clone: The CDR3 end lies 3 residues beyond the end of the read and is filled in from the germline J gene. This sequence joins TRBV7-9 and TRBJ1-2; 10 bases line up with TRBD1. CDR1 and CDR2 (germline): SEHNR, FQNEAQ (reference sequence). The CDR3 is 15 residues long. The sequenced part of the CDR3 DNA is TGTGCCAGCAGACCAGGACAGGGGGGGTACAATGAC. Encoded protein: CASRPGQGGYND. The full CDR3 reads CASRPGQGGYNDYTF.

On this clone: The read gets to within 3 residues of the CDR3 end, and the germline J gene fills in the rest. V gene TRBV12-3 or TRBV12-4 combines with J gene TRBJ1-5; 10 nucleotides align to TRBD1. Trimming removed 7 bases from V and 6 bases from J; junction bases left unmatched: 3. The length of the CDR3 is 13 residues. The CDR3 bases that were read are TGTGCCAGCACCGGACAGGGGGGTCAGCCC. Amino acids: CASTGQGGQP. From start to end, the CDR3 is CASTGQGGQPQHF.

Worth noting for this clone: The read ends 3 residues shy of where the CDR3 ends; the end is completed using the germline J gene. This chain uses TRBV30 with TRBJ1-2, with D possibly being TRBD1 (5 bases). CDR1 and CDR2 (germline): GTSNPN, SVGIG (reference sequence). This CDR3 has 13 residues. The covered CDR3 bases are TGTGCCTGGTCCGGGACTAGCGGATACGAC. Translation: CAWSGTSGYD. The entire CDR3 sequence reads CAWSGTSGYDYTF.

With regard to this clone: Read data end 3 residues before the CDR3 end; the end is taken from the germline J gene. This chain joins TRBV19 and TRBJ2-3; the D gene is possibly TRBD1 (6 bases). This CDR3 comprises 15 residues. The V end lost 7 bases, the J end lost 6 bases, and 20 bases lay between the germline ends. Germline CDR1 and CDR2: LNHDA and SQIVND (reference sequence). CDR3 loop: CASTPGHTRGDTQYF. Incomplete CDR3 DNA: TGTGCCAGTACCCCGGGACACACAAGGGGGGATACG.